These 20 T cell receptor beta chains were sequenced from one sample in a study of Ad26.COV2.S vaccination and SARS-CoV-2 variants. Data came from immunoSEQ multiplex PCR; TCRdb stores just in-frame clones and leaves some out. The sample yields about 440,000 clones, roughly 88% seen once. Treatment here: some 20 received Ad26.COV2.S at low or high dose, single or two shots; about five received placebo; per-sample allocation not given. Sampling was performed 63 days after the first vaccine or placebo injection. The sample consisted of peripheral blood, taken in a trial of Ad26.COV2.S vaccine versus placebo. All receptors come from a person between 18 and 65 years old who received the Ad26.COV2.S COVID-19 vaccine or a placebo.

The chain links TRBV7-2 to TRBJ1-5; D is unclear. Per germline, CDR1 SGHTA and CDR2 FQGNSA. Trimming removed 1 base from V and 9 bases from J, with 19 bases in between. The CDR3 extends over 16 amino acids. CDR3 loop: CASSLGGLGSGTPQHF. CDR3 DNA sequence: TGTGCCAGCAGCTTAGGGGGTTTGGGGTCCGGAACGCCCCAGCATTTT. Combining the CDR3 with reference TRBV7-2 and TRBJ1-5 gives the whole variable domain GAGVSQSPSNKVTEKGKDVELRCDPISGHTALYWYRQSLGQGLEFLIYFQGNSAPDKSGLPSDRFSAERTGGSVSTLTIQRTQQEDSAVYLCASSLGGLGSGTPQHFGDGTRLSIL.

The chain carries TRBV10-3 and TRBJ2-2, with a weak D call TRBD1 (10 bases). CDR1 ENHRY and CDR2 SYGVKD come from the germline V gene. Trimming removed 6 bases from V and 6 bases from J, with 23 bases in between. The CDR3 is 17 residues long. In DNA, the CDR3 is TGTGCCATCAGGGACAGGGGGATTAGCGGGAGTTCCGGGGAGCTGTTTTTT. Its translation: CAIRDRGISGSSGELFF.

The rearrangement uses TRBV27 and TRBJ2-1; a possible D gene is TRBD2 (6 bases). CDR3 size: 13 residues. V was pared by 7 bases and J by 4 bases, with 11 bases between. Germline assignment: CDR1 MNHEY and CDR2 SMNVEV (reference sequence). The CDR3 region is CASTSSEYNEQFF. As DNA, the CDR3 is TGTGCCAGCACCTCTAGCGAGTACAATGAGCAGTTCTTC.

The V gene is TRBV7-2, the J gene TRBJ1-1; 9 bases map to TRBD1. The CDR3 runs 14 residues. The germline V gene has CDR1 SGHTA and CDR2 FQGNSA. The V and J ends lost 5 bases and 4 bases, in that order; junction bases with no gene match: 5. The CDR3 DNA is TGTGCCAGCAGCCAACAGGGGGCGCGCACTGAAGCTTTCTTT. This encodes CASSQQGARTEAFF.

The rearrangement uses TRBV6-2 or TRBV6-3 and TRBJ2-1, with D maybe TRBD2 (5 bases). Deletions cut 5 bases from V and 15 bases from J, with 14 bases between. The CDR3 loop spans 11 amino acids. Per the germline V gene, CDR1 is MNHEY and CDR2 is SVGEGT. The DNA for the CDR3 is TGTGCCAGCAGTCACGGACTCGCCGGGTTCTTC. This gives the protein CASSHGLAGFF.

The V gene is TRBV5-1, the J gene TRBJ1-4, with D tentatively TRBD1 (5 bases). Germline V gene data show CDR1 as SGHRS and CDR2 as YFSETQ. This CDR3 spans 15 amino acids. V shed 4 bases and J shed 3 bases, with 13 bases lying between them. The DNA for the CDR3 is TGCGCCAGCAGCCCGGTGGGGGGTGCTAATGAAAAACTGTTTTTT. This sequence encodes CASSPVGGANEKLFF.

The CDR3 nucleotides read TGTGCCAGCAGGGTCGGGGCTGGGGCCAACGTCCTGACTTTC. It yields the protein CASRVGAGANVLTF. The V call is TRBV13, the J call TRBJ2-6; possibly TRBD2 for D (5 bases). Trimming removed 6 bases from V and 2 bases from J, with 8 bases in between. The CDR3 extends over 14 amino acids. From germline, CDR1 is PRHDT and CDR2 FYEKMQ (reference sequence).

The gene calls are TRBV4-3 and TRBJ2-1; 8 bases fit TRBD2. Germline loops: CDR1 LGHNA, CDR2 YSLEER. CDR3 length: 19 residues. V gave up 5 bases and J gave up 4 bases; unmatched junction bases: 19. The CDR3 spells CASSGHLAAGGFAYNEQFF. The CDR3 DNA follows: TGCGCCAGCAGCGGACACCTGGCGGCGGGAGGATTTGCTTACAATGAGCAGTTCTTC.

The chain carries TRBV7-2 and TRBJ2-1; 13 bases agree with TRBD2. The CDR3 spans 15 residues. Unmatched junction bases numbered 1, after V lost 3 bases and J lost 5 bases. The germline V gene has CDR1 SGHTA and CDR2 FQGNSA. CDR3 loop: CASSFGLAGDNEQFF. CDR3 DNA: TGTGCCAGCAGCTTCGGACTAGCGGGAGACAATGAGCAGTTCTTC.

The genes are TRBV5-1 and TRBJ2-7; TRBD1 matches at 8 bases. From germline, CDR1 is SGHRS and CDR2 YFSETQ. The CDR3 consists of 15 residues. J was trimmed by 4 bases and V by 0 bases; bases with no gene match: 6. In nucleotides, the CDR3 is TGCGCCAGCAGCTTGGGGGCAGGGGGCGGGTACGAGCAGTACTTC. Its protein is CASSLGAGGGYEQYF.

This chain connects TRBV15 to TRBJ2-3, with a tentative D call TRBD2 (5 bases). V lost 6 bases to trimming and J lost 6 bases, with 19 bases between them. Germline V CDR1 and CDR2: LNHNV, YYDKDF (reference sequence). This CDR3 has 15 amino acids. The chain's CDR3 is CATRGRGYGQDTQYF. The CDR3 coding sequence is TGTGCCACCAGGGGTCGCGGGTACGGTCAGGATACGCAGTATTTT.

The chain's CDR3 is CASSLSPGSSYNEQFF. CDR3 DNA: TGTGCCAGCAGCTTGAGTCCCGGGAGCTCCTACAATGAGCAGTTCTTC. The gene calls are TRBV5-6 and TRBJ2-1; possible D gene TRBD2, 6 bases. With 1 base removed from V and 0 bases from J, the gap between germline ends came to 11 bases. The CDR3 is made up of 16 amino acids. Germline V gene data show CDR1 as SGHDT and CDR2 as YYEEEE. The full variable domain, in which reference TRBV5-6 and TRBJ2-1 provide the parts outside the CDR3, is DAGVTQSPTHLIKTRGQQVTLRCSPKSGHDTVSWYQQALGQGPQFIFQYYEEEERQRGNFPDRFSGHQFPNYSSELNVNALLLGDSALYLCASSLSPGSSYNEQFFGPGTRLTVL.

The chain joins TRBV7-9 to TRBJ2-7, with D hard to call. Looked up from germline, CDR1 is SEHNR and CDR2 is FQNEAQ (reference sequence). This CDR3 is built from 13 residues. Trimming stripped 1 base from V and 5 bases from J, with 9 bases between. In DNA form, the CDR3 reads TGTGCCAGCAGCTTAGTGTACCGCGACGAGCAGTACTTC. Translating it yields CASSLVYRDEQYF.

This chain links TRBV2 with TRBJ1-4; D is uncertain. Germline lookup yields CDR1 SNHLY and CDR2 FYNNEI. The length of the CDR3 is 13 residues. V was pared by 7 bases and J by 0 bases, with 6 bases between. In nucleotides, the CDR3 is TGTGCCAGCAACAGTGCAACTAATGAAAAACTGTTTTTT. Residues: CASNSATNEKLFF. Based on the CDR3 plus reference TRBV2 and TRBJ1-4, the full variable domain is EPEVTQTPSHQVTQMGQEVILRCVPISNHLYFYWYRQILGQKVEFLVSFYNNEISEKSEIFDDQFSVERPDGSNFTLKIRSTKLEDSAMYFCASNSATNEKLFFGSGTQLSVL.

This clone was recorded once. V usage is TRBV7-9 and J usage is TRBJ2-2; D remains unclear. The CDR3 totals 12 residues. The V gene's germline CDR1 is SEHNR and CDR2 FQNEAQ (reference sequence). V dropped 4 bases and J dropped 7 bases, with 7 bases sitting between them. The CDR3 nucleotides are TGTGCCAGCAGCTCCTTGGGCGGGGAGCTGTTTTTT. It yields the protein CASSSLGGELFF. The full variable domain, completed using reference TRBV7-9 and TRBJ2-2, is DTGVSQNPRHKITKRGQNVTFRCDPISEHNRLYWYRQTLGQGPEFLTYFQNEAQLEKSRLLSDRFSAERPKGSFSTLEIQRTEQGDSAMYLCASSSLGGELFFGEGSRLTVL.

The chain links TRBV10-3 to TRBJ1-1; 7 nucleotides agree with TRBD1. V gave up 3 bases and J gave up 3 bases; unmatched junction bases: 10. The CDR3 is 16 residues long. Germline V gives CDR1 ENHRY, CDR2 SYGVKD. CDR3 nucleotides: TGTGCCATCAGTGATCAAGGACAGGTCCATTACACTGAAGCTTTCTTT. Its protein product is CAISDQGQVHYTEAFF.

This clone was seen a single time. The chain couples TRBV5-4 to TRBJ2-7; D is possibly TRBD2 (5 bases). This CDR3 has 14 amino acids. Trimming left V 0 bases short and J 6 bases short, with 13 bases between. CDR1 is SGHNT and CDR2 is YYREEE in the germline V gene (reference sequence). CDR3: CASSLVRGKGEQYF. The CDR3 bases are TGTGCCAGCAGCTTGGTAAGAGGGAAGGGCGAGCAGTACTTC.

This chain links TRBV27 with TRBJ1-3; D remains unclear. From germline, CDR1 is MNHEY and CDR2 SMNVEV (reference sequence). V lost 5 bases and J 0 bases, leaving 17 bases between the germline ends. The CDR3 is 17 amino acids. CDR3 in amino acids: CASSPHQPPHSGNTIYF. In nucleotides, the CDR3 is TGTGCCAGCAGTCCACACCAGCCGCCCCACTCTGGAAACACCATATATTTT.

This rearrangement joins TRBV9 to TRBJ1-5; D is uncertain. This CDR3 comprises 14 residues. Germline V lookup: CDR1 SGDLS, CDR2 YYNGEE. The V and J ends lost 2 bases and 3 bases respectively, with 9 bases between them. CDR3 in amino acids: CASSVDPINQPQHF. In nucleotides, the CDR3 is TGTGCCAGCAGCGTGGACCCAATCAATCAGCCCCAGCATTTT. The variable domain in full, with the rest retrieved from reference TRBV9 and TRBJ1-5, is DSGVTQTPKHLITATGQRVTLRCSPRSGDLSVYWYQQSLDQGLQFLIQYYNGEERAKGNILERFSAQQFPDLHSELNLSSLELGDSALYFCASSVDPINQPQHFGDGTRLSIL.

CDR3 loop: CASSDGLAEYNEQFF. Here the CDR3 DNA reads TGTGCCAGCAGCGATGGACTAGCGGAATACAATGAGCAGTTCTTC. The chain employs TRBV5-4 and TRBJ2-1; 10 positions agree with TRBD2. CDR3 size: 15 residues. With V trimmed by 4 bases and J by 4 bases, 5 bases remained unmatched. The germline CDR1 and CDR2 sequences are SGHNT and YYREEE (reference sequence).